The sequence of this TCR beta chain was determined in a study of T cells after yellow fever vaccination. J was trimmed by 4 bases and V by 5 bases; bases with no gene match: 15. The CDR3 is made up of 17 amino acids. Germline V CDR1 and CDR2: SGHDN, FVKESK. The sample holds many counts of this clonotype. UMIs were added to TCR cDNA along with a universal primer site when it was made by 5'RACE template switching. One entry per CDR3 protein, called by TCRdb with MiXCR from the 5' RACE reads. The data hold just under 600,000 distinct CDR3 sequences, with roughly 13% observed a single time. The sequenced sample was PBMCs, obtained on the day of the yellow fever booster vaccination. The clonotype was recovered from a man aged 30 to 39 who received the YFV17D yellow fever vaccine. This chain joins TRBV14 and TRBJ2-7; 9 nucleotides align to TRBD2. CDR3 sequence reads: CASSRGLYGSGSYEQYF. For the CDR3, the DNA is TGTGCCAGCAGCAGGGGCCTTTATGGTAGCGGGAGTTACGAGCAGTACTTC. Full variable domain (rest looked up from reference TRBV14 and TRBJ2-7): EAGVTQFPSHSVIEKGQTVTLRCDPISGHDNLYWYRRVMGKEIKFLLHFVKESKQDESGMPNNRFLAERTGGTYSTLKVQPAELEDSGVYFCASSRGLYGSGSYEQYFGPGTRLTVT.